This section outlines one T cell receptor (beta chain) sequence together with its context. Its antigen is not known. This entry belongs to a study of regulatory T cells in long-lasting Graves disease. Points from the study as a whole: Newly diagnosed patients shared about a thousand public clonotypes; persistent patients shared around 2,800.

Library construction for TCR beta used iRepertoire HTBI primers and Arm-PCR of CDR3 regions. TCRdb passed the multiplex PCR reads through MiXCR, listing each CDR3 protein once. The sample records 500,000 to 800,000 distinct CDR3 sequences, around 30% being singletons. This CDR3 has 15 amino acids. Trimming cost V 2 bases and J 2 bases, with 12 bases left between them. Germline values: CDR1 LNHDA, CDR2 SQIVND (reference sequence). The sample's time point: persistent/refractory GD, antithyroid drugs over 5 years with positive TRAb. PBMCs provided the RNA from which the TCR library was made. The clonotype originates from a female donor with Graves disease. Source: peripheral blood mononuclear cells (PBMCs), taken when the disease was refractory, from a patient treated with antithyroid drugs. The chain couples TRBV19 to TRBJ1-2; D might be TRBD1 (5 bases). This CDR3 reads CASSITGRINYGYTF. The CDR3 bases are TGTGCCAGTAGTATAACGGGACGGATAAACTATGGCTACACCTTC.